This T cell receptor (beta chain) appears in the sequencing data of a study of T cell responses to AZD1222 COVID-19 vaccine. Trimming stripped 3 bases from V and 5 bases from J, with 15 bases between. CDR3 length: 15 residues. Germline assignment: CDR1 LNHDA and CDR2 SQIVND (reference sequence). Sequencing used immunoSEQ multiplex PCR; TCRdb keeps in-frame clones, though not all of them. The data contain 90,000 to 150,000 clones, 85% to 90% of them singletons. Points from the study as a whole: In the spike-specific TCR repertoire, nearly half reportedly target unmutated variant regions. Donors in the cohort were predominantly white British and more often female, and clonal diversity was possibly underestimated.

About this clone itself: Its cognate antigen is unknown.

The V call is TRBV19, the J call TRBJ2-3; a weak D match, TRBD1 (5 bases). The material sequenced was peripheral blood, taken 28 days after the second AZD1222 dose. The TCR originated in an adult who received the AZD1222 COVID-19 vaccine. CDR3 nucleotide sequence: TGTGCCAGTAGTATTCAACCCAGGGTGGTAGATACGCAGTATTTT. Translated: CASSIQPRVVDTQYF.